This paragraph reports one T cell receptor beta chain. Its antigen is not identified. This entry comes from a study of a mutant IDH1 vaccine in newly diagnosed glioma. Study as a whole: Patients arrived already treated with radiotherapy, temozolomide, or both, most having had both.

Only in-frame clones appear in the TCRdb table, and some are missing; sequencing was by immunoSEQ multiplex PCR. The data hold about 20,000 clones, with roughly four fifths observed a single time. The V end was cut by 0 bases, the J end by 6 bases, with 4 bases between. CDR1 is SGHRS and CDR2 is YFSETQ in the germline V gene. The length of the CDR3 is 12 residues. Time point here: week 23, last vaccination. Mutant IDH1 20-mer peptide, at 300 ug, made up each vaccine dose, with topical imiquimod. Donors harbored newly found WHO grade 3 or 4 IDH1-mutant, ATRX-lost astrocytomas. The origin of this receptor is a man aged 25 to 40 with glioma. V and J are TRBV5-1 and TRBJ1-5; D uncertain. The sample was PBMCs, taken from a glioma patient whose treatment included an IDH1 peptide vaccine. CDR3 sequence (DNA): TGCGCCAGCAGCTTGGAGGGTCAGCCCCAGCATTTT. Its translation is CASSLEGQPQHF.